This T cell receptor (beta chain) was profiled in a study of blood T cell repertoires in COVID-19. Study background: Specimens from acute and convalescent COVID-19 originated in the United States, Italy and Spain. In each case, the material was cDNA or gDNA derived from T cells, B-cell-depleted T cells, or PBMCs.

Germline V gene lookup returns CDR1 MNHEY and CDR2 SVGAGI. This CDR3 spans 15 amino acids. The junction had 8 bases not matched to a gene; V was cut back by 6 bases and J by 6 bases. Under the authors' procedure: How many nucleated cells were present was estimated from reference gene primer amplification. The protocol was immunoSEQ multiplex PCR, while the TCRdb copy is restricted to in-frame clones and leaves out a portion. Clonal size and the V and J genes are those of that table, whereas D and trimming came from the DNA. This table holds 100,000 or so clones, 70% to 90% found once. V is TRBV6-5 and J is TRBJ2-1; 10 bases agree with TRBD1. The clonotype originates from a man between 60 and 75 years old with acute or convalescent COVID-19. Material: peripheral blood. CDR3 sequence reads: CASSPTGQGFNEQFF. As DNA, the CDR3 is TGTGCCAGCAGCCCAACGGGACAGGGGTTCAATGAGCAGTTCTTC.